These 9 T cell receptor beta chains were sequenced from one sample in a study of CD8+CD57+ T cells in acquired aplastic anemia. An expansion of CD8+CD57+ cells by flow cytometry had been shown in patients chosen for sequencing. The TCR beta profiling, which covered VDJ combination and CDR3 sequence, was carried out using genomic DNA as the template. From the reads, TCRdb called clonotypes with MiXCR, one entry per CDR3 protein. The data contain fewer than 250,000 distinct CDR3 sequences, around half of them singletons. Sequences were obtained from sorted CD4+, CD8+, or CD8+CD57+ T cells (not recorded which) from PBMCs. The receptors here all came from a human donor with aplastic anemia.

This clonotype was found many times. The CDR3 sequence: CASSARVSSYNSPLHF. Here the CDR3 DNA reads TGTGCCAGCAGCGCCCGAGTCAGCTCCTATAATTCACCCCTCCACTTT. This rearrangement joins TRBV5-6 to TRBJ1-6; D remains unclear. The CDR3 spans 16 residues. Germline lookup yields CDR1 SGHDT and CDR2 YYEEEE. The V gene lost 4 bases and the J gene lost 0 bases, with 11 bases spanning the gap.

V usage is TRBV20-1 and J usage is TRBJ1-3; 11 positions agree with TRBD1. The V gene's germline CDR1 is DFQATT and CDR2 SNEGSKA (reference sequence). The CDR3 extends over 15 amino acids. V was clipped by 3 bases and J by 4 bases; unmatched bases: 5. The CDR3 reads CSASGTGGGGNTIYF. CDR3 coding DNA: TGCAGTGCTAGTGGGACAGGGGGGGGGGGAAACACCATATATTTT.

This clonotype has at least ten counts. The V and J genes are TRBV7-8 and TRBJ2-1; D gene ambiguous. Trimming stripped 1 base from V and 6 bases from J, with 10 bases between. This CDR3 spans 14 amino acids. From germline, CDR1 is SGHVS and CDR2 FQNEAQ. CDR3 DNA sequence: TGTGCCAGCAGCTTAGTTGGGTTGGGCAATGAGCAGTTCTTC. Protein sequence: CASSLVGLGNEQFF.

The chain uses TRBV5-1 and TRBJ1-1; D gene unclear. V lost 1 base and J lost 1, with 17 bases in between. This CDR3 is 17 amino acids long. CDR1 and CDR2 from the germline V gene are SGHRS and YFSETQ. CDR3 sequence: CASSLIAGPRPNTEAFF. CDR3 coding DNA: TGCGCCAGCAGCTTGATTGCAGGCCCCAGACCGAACACTGAAGCTTTCTTT.

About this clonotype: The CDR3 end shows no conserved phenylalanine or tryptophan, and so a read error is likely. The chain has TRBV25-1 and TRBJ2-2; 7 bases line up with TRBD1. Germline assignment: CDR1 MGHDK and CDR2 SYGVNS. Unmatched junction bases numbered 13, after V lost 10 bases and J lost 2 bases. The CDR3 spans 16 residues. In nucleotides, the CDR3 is TGTGCCACTCAGAAACCCGGGACAGACAACACCGGGGAGCTGTTTCTT. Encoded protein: CATQKPGTDNTGELFL.

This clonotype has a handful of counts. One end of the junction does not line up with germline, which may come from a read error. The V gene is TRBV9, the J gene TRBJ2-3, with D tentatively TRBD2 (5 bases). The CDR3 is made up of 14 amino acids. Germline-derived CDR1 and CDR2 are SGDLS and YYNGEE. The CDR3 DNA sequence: TGCGCCAGCAGTGAGGGCGGATACACAGATACGCAGTATTTT. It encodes CASSEGGYTDTQYF.

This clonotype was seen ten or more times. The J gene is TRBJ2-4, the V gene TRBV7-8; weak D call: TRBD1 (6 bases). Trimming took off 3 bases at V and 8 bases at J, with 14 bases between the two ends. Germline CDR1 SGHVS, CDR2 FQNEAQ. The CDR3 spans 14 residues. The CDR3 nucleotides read TGTGCCAGCAGCTTTCTGGGGGCGCAGGACATTCAGTACTTC. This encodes CASSFLGAQDIQYF.

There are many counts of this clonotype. The DNA of the CDR3 is TGTGCCAGCAGCTTGGGGACAGGGGCTAGCAATCAGCCCCAGCATTTT. As protein: CASSLGTGASNQPQHF. V is TRBV11-2 and J is TRBJ1-5; 10 positions agree with TRBD1. V shed 3 bases, J shed 0 bases, and the junction held 2 bases outside the gene matches. The CDR3 loop spans 16 amino acids. The germline V gene has CDR1 SGHAT and CDR2 FQNNGV.

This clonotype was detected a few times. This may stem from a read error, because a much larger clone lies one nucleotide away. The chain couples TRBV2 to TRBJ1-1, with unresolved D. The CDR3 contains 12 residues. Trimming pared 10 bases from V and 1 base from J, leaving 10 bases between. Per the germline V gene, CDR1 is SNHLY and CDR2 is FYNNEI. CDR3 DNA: TGTGCCATTTCGTGGAAGAACACTGAAGCTTTCTTT. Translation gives CAISWKNTEAFF.